Following are 16 T cell receptor beta chains from one sample sequenced in a study of blood T cell repertoires in COVID-19 (dated by TCRdb to about 2020). The method was the immunoSEQ multiplex PCR assay. TCRdb holds this immuneACCESS table with in-frame rearrangements only. Some clones are missing; in checked studies, unresolved V genes explain under half, and the rest has no known cause. Within this sample are about 240,000 clones, with around 86% of them counted one time only. 3.3% of the sample is held by the ten biggest clonotypes. Sequencing was performed on PBMCs or T cells enriched from blood (not recorded which). These receptors came from a woman in her forties with acute COVID-19.

The rearrangement uses TRBV29-1 and TRBJ2-7; 10 bases fit TRBD2. V shed 7 bases and J 3 bases; nucleotides not matched to a gene: 6. The CDR3 runs 13 residues. Per germline, CDR1 SQVTM and CDR2 ANQGSEA. In DNA, the CDR3 is TGCAGCGCAGCGGGAGGGGCTCACTACGAGCAGTACTTC. It is translated as CSAAGGAHYEQYF.

This clone occurred a few times. This chain joins TRBV3-1 (or the pseudogene TRBV3-2) and TRBJ2-3; no clear D. Trimming took off 0 bases at V and 1 base at J, with 8 bases between the two ends. The CDR3 is 15 amino acids. CDR1 LGHDT and CDR2 YNNKEL come from the germline V gene (reference sequence). As DNA, the CDR3 is TGTGCCAGCAGCCAAGATCTCTTCGGCACAGATACGCAGTATTTT. Translated, it gives CASSQDLFGTDTQYF.

This sequence joins TRBV3-1 (or the pseudogene TRBV3-2) and TRBJ2-2; maybe TRBD1 (6 bases). CDR1 LGHDT and CDR2 YNNKEL come from the germline V gene (reference sequence). The CDR3 contains 16 residues. The germline V and J ends were trimmed by 1 base and 4 bases, with 13 bases remaining between them. CDR3 in DNA: TGTGCCAGCAGCCAAGGGGTGGGGGCCTCCACCGGGGAGCTGTTTTTT. It translates to CASSQGVGASTGELFF.

This chain uses TRBV11-2 with TRBJ1-6; D not certain. Trimming stripped 4 bases from V and 15 bases from J, with 10 bases between. CDR1 is SGHAT and CDR2 is FQNNGV in the germline V gene. CDR3 size: 11 residues. CDR3 sequence reads: CASSSLRVLHF. As DNA, the CDR3 is TGTGCCAGCAGCTCCCTTCGGGTCCTCCACTTT.

The J gene is TRBJ2-5, the V gene TRBV11-1; D might be TRBD2 (6 bases). The CDR3 runs 13 residues. V dropped 9 bases and J dropped 0 bases, with 11 bases sitting between them. Germline values: CDR1 SGHAT, CDR2 FQDESV (reference sequence). The CDR3 region has the DNA TGTGCCAGTTCCGGGACTCACCAAGAGACCCAGTACTTC. Translating it yields CASSGTHQETQYF.

The chain joins TRBV3-1 (or the pseudogene TRBV3-2) to TRBJ2-5; D remains unclear. Germline V gene sequence: CDR1 LGHDT, CDR2 YNNKEL (reference sequence). Trimming removed 0 bases from V and 1 base from J, with 6 bases in between. The CDR3 is 14 residues long. In DNA form, the CDR3 reads TGTGCCAGCAGCCAAGACCAGGTCCAAGAGACCCAGTACTTC. It is translated as CASSQDQVQETQYF.

The CDR3: CASTREGAEQYF. CDR3 nucleotides: TGTGCCAGCACCCGGGAGGGCGCCGAGCAGTACTTC. V gene TRBV6-6 combines with J gene TRBJ2-7, with 8 bases aligning to TRBD2. The CDR3 runs to 12 residues. Losses at the gene ends were 7 bases for V and 6 bases for J; bases not matched to a gene: 5. Per the germline V gene, CDR1 is MNHNY and CDR2 is SVGAGI (reference sequence).

The CDR3 sequence is CASSPSATNTDTQYF. The DNA of the CDR3 is TGTGCCAGCAGCCCCTCAGCGACTAACACAGATACGCAGTATTTT. The chain combines TRBV9 with TRBJ2-3, with D possibly TRBD2 on 5 matching bases. V lost 4 bases and J lost 2, with 14 bases in between. Germline CDR1 and CDR2: SGDLS and YYNGEE. CDR3 length: 15 amino acids.

This chain links TRBV5-4 with TRBJ1-4; 10 bases map to TRBD1. The V and J ends lost 2 bases and 6 bases, in that order; junction bases with no gene match: 4. The CDR3 contains 15 residues. Germline CDR1 reads SGHNT; CDR2 reads YYREEE (reference sequence). CDR3 sequence: CASSFGQGEHEKLFF. In nucleotides, the CDR3 is TGTGCCAGCAGCTTCGGACAGGGGGAGCATGAAAAACTGTTTTTT.

This sequence joins TRBV21-1 and TRBJ1-2. TRBV21-1 is labeled a pseudogene. This CDR3 spans 11 amino acids. The CDR3 region is CASSPRGGYTF. The DNA of the CDR3 is TGTGCCAGCAGCCCGCGGGGTGGCTACACCTTC.

This sequence joins TRBV18 and TRBJ1-4; D perhaps matches TRBD1 (5 bases). Trimming removed 6 bases at V and 3 bases at J, with 14 bases between. From germline, CDR1 is KGHSH and CDR2 LQKENI. The CDR3 covers 15 residues. The CDR3 is CASSPSGGSNEKLFF. The CDR3, as DNA: TGTGCCAGCTCCCCCAGCGGGGGTTCTAATGAAAAACTGTTTTTT.

The chain links TRBV19 to TRBJ2-3; 13 bases fit TRBD2. Germline CDR1 LNHDA, CDR2 SQIVND (reference sequence). V lost 4 bases and J lost 1; bases outside the gene matches: 8. The CDR3 length is 18 residues. The CDR3 loop reads CASSTGLAGEEGTDTQYF. CDR3 DNA sequence: TGTGCCAGTAGTACCGGACTAGCGGGAGAGGAGGGCACAGATACGCAGTATTTT.

The chain couples TRBV7-3 to TRBJ2-3; TRBD1 agrees at 7 bases. Germline V gene sequence: CDR1 SGHTA, CDR2 FQGTGA. CDR3 length equals 14 residues. V shed 4 bases, J shed 2 bases, and the junction held 3 bases outside the gene matches. DNA of the CDR3: TGTGCCAGCAGCTCGGACAGGCACACAGATACGCAGTATTTT. This gives the protein CASSSDRHTDTQYF.

This chain connects TRBV19 to TRBJ1-5; the D gene is possibly TRBD1 (6 bases). The CDR3 is 15 amino acids. The germline V gene encodes CDR1 LNHDA and CDR2 SQIVND (reference sequence). V gave up 6 bases and J gave up 1 base, with 13 bases separating them. The CDR3, as DNA: TGTGCCAGTAGGCCCCGAGGACAGAGCAATCAGCCCCAGCATTTT. Its translation is CASRPRGQSNQPQHF.

This chain links TRBV24-1 with TRBJ2-7; 8 bases fit TRBD1. Trimming at V came to 5 bases and at J to 6 bases, leaving 5 bases not matched to a gene. Germline V lookup: CDR1 KGHDR, CDR2 SFDVKD. CDR3 length: 13 residues. The CDR3 region is CATSGATGVEQYF. CDR3 DNA sequence: TGTGCCACCAGTGGGGCGACAGGGGTCGAGCAGTACTTC.

The V and J genes are TRBV15 and TRBJ1-1, with TRBD1 as a possible D gene (6 bases). The CDR3 extends over 14 amino acids. The germline CDR1 and CDR2 sequences are LNHNV and YYDKDF (reference sequence). V lost 0 bases to trimming and J lost 4 bases, with 9 bases between them. CDR3 region: CATSRDLGGTEAFF. For the CDR3, the DNA is TGTGCCACCAGCAGAGATTTAGGGGGCACTGAAGCTTTCTTT.